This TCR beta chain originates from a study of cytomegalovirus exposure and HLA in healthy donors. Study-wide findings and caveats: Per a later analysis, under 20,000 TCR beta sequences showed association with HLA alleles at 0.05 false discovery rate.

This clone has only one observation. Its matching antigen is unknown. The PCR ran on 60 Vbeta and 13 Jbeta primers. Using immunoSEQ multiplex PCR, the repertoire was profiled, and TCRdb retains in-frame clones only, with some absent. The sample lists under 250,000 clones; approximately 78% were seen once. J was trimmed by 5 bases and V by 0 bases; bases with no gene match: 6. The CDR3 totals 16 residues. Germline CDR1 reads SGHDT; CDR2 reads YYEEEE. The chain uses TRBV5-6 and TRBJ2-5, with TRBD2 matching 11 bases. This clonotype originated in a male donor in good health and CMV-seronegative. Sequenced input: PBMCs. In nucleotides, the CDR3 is TGTGCCAGCAGCTTGGAACTAGCGGGAGTTACGGAGACCCAGTACTTC. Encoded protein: CASSLELAGVTETQYF.